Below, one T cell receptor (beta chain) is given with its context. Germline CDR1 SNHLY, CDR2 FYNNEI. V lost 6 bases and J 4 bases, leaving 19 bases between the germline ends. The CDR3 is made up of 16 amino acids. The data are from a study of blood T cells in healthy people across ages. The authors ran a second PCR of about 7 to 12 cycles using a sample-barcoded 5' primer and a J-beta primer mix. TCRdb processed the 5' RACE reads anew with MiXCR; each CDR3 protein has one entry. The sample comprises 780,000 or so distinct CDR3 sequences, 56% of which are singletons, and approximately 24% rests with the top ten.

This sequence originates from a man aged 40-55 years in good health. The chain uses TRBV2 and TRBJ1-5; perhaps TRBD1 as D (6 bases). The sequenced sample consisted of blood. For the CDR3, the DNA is TGTGCCAGCAGCCCGTACCGGGGGCGGTTTAATCAGCCCCAGCATTTT. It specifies CASSPYRGRFNQPQHF.